These T cell receptor beta chains were read from a single sample in a study of T cell responses to AZD1222 COVID-19 vaccine. Only in-frame clones appear in the TCRdb table, and some are missing; sequencing was by immunoSEQ multiplex PCR. The table lists around 150,000 clones, 80% to 90% of them singletons. Material: peripheral blood, obtained on day 0 of AZD1222 vaccination. These receptors all come from an adult in good health. The CDR3 runs from the conserved cysteine through the conserved F or W. D genes are given only for firm matches. The size entry is marked missing in some rows and otherwise reads once, few, many or a size class.

TRBJ2-7 | TRBV5-1 | once | . | TGCGCCAGCAGCCCGCAGGATGACAGAGCCTACGAGCAGTACTTC | CASSPQDDRAYEQYF
TRBJ1-1 | TRBV19 | . | TRBD1 | TGTGCCAGTAGTATAAGGGGGCGCGGAGCTTTCTTT | CASSIRGRGAFF
TRBJ1-1 | TRBV7-9 | once | . | TGTGCCAGCAGCTTAGAGGGGTCGGCAAGACCGAACACTGAAGCTTTCTTT | CASSLEGSARPNTEAFF
TRBJ1-1 | TRBV9 | . | . | TGTGCCAGCAGCGTGCTGTTACTGAAGTGCACTGAAGCTTTCTTT | CASSVLLLKCTEAFF
TRBJ1-1 | TRBV6-1 | . | . | TGTGCCAGCAGTGATTCCACTGAAGCTTTCTTT | CASSDSTEAFF
TRBJ2-7 | TRBV19 | . | . | TGTGCCACCAACGCGGCCGACAGGTTCTACGAGCAGTACTTC | CATNAADRFYEQYF
TRBJ1-2 | TRBV7-9 | once | . | TGTGCCAGCAGCTTAGCGGGGACCGAAAGCTACACCTTC | CASSLAGTESYTF
TRBJ1-2 | TRBV2 | . | TRBD1 | TGTGCCAGCAGTACAGGGGGCTTCTTCTATGGCTACACCTTC | CASSTGGFFYGYTF
TRBJ1-2 | TRBV28 | . | TRBD1 | TGTGCCAGCAGTCACCGGGACAGGCCTTATAACTATGGCTACACCTTC | CASSHRDRPYNYGYTF
TRBJ1-5 | TRBV28 | . | . | TGTGCCAGCCAGGCGGGGGGCAATCAGCCCCAGCATTTT | CASQAGGNQPQHF
TRBJ1-1 | TRBV7-2 | . | TRBD1 | TGTGCCAGCACCCTAACCCAGGGGGCTTACACTGAAGCTTTCTTT | CASTLTQGAYTEAFF
TRBJ2-3 | TRBV10-3 | . | TRBD2 | TGTGCCATCAGACGGGGGGGGACATTGACAGATACGCAGTATTTT | CAIRRGGTLTDTQYF
TRBJ1-5 | TRBV5-1 | few | TRBD1 | TGCGCCAGCAGCATCGGACAGGGGGATCAGCCCCAGCATTTT | CASSIGQGDQPQHF
TRBJ1-4 | TRBV9 | . | . | TGTGCCAGCAGCAAAACCCCGGGGCCCCCGGGCGAAAAACTGTTTTTT | CASSKTPGPPGEKLFF
TRBJ1-2 | TRBV9 | . | . | TGTGCCAGTACTAGAAGGGACACCGCAGAAGCTAACTATGGCTACACCTTC | CASTRRDTAEANYGYTF
TRBJ2-1 | TRBV18 | . | TRBD2 | TGTGCCAGCTCGTCCGGGACTAGCTCCAATGAGCAGTTCTTC | CASSSGTSSNEQFF
TRBJ2-1 | TRBV7-9 | . | . | TGTGCCAGCAGCTGGGGCAGCGATGAGCAGTTCTTC | CASSWGSDEQFF
TRBJ2-7 | TRBV5-4 | . | . | TGTGCCAGCAGCTTGGATTCGGGAACCTACGAGCAGTACTTC | CASSLDSGTYEQYF
TRBJ1-4 | TRBV18 | . | . | TGTGCCAGCTCACGTTTTGACGGCGCAACTAATGAAAAACTGTTTTTT | CASSRFDGATNEKLFF
TRBJ1-2 | TRBV3-1/TRBV3-2 | . | TRBD1 | TGTGCCAGCAGCCAAGGATTATCTCAGGGACAGGCTACCTATGGCTACACCTTC | CASSQGLSQGQATYGYTF
TRBJ1-5 | TRBV7-8 | . | . | TGTGCCAGCAGCTTACTGTCGGGAGATCAGCCCCAGCATTTT | CASSLLSGDQPQHF
TRBJ2-3 | TRBV15 | . | . | TGTGCCACCAGCAGAGTTTCAGGGGCTAATACGCAGTATTTT | CATSRVSGANTQYF